The TCR beta chain described here comes from a study of T cell responses to AZD1222 COVID-19 vaccine. Comment on this clone: Its matching antigen is unknown.

Some clones are missing from TCRdb's copy, which holds only in-frame ones; the method was immunoSEQ multiplex PCR. Here the sample spans over 100,000 clones, about 89% being singletons. Study-level findings and limits: Recipients of two AZD1222 doses showed rising Spike-specific TCR breadth and depth. As reported, nearly half of all spike-specific TCRs target variant regions that are unmutated. Among the donors, most were white British and more were female, and clonal diversity was possibly underestimated.

The CDR3 is 16 residues long. Germline V gene lookup returns CDR1 SGHVS and CDR2 FQNEAQ. With V trimmed by 1 base and J by 2 bases, 7 bases remained unmatched. The V call is TRBV7-8, the J call TRBJ1-2; 7 bases are shared with TRBD1. This receptor was taken from an adult in good health. Sequencing was performed on peripheral blood, taken on day 0 of AZD1222 vaccination. Here the CDR3 DNA reads TGTGCCAGCAGCTTAGTGCGAATGGACAGGAACTATGGCTACACCTTC. Amino acid sequence: CASSLVRMDRNYGYTF.